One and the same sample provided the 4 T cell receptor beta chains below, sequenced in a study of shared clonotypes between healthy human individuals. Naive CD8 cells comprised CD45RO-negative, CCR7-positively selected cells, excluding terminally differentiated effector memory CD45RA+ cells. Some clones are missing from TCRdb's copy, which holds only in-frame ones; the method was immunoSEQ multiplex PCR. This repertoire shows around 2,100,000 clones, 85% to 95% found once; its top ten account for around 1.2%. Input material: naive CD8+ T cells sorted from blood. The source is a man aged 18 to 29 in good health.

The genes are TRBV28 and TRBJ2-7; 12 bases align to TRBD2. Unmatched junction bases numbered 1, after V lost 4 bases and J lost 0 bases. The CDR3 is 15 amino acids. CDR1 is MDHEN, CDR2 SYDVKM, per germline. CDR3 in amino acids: CASSSTSGSSYEQYF. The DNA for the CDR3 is TGTGCCAGCAGTTCGACTAGCGGGAGCTCCTACGAGCAGTACTTC.

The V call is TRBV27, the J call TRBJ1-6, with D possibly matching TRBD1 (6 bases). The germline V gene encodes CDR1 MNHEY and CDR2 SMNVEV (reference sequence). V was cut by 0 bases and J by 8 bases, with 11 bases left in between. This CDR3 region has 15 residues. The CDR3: CASSLSPGAHSPLHF. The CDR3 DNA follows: TGTGCCAGCAGTTTATCTCCAGGGGCCCATTCACCCCTCCACTTT.

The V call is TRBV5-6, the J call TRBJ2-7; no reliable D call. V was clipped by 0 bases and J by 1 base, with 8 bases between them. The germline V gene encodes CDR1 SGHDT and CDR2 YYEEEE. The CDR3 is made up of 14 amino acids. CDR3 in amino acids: CASSLVPGSYEQYF. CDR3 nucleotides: TGTGCCAGCAGCTTGGTCCCAGGTTCCTACGAGCAGTACTTC.

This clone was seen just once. CDR3: CASSWTVNEQYF. CDR3 bases: TGTGCCAGCAGCTGGACAGTGAACGAGCAGTACTTC. The chain is built from TRBV5-4 and TRBJ2-7; D is possibly TRBD1 (6 bases). CDR3 length: 12 amino acids. V was trimmed by 3 bases and J by 5 bases, leaving 9 bases between them. Germline V gives CDR1 SGHNT, CDR2 YYREEE (reference sequence). The whole variable domain, remainder taken from reference TRBV5-4 and TRBJ2-7, is ETGVTQSPTHLIKTRGQQVTLRCSSQSGHNTVSWYQQALGQGPQFIFQYYREEENGRGNFPPRFSGLQFPNYSSELNVNALELDDSALYLCASSWTVNEQYFGPGTRLTVT.